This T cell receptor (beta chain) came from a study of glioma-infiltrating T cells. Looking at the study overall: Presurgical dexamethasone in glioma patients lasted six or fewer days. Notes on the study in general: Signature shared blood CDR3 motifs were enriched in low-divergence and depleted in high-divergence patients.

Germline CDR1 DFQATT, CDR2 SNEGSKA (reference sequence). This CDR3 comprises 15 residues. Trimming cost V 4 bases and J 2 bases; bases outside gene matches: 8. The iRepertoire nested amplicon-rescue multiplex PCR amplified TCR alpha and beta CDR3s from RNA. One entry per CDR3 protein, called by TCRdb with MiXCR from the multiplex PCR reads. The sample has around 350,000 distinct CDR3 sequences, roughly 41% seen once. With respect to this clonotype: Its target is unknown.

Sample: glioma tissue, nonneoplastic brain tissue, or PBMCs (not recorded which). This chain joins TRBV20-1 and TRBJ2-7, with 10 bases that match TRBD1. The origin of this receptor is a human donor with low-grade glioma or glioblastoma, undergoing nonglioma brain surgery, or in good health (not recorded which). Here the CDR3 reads CSATRDRGNPYEQYF. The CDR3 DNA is TGCAGTGCTACCCGGGACAGGGGCAATCCCTACGAGCAGTACTTC.